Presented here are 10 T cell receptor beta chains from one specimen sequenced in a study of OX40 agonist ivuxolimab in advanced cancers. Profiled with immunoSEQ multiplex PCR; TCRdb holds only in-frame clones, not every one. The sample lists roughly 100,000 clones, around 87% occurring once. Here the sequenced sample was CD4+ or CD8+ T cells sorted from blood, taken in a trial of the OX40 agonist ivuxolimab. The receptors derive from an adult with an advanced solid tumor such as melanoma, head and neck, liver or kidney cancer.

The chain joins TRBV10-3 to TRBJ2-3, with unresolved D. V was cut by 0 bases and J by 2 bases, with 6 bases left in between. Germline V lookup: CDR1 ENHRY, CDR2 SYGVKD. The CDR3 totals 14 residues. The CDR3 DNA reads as TGTGCCATCAGTGAGTCTCGCCCCACAGATACGCAGTATTTT. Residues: CAISESRPTDTQYF.

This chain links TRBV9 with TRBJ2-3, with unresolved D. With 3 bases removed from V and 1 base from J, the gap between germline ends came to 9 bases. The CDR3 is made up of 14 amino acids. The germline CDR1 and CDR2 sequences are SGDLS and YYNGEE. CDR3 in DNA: TGTGCCAGCAGCGCCCAAACGGGCACAGATACGCAGTATTTT. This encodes CASSAQTGTDTQYF.

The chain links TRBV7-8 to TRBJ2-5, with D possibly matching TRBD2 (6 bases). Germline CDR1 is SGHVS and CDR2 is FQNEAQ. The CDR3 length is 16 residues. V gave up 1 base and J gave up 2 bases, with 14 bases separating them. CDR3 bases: TGTGCCAGCAGCTTAGGGAGGGGTGGGCTACAAGAGACCCAGTACTTC. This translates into CASSLGRGGLQETQYF.

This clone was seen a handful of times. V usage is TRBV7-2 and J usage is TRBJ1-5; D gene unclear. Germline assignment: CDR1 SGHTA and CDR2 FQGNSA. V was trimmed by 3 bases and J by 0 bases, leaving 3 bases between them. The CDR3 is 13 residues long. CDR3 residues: CASSFGSNQPQHF. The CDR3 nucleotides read TGTGCCAGCAGCTTTGGTAGCAATCAGCCCCAGCATTTT.

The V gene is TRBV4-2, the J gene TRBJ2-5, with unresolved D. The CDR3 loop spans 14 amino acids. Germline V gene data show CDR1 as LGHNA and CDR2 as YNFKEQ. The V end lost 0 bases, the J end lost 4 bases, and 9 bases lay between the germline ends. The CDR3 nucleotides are TGTGCCAGCAGCCAAGATTTAGGAGTAGAGACCCAGTACTTC. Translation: CASSQDLGVETQYF.

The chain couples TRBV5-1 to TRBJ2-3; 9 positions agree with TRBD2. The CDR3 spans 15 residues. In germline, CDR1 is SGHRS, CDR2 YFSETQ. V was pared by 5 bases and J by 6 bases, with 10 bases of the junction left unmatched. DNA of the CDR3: TGCGCCAGCAGATCGCGACTAGCGGCCTCGGATACGCAGTATTTT. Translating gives CASRSRLAASDTQYF.

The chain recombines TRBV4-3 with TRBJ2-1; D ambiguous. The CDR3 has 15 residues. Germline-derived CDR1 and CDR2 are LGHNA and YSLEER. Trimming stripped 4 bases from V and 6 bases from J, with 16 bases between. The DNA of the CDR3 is TGCGCCAGCAGCCGAGACACTTTCCCTCCCAATGAGCAGTTCTTC. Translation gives CASSRDTFPPNEQFF.

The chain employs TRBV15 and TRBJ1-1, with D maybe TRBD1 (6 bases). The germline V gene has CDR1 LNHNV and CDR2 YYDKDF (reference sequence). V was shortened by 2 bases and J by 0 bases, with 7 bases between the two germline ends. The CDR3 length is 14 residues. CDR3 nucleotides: TGTGCCACCAGCAGAAGGACAGTGAACACTGAAGCTTTCTTT. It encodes CATSRRTVNTEAFF.

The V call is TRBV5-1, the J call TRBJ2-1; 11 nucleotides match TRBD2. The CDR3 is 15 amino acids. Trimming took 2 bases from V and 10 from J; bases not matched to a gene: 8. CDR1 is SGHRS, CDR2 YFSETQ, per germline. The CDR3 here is CASSFILAGESEQFF. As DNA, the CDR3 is TGCGCCAGCAGCTTCATACTAGCGGGAGAGAGCGAGCAGTTCTTC.

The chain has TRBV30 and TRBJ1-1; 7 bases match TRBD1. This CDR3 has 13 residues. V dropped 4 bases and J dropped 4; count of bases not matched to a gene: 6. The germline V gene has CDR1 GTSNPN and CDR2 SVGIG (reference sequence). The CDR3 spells CAWTTGSGTEAFF. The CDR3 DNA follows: TGTGCCTGGACGACAGGGTCCGGCACTGAAGCTTTCTTT.